The rows below give T cell receptor beta chains drawn from one sample of a study of blood T cells in healthy people across ages. Using its own MiXCR run on the 5' RACE reads, TCRdb lists one record per CDR3 protein. The profile shows 650,000 to 800,000 distinct CDR3 sequences, roughly 44% of them singletons. The sequencing input was blood. Receptor source: a man aged 60 to 69 in good health. CDR3s include the opening cysteine and the closing phenylalanine or tryptophan. D genes are given only for firm matches. A row's size may be missing; if present it is once, few, many or a size class.

d_call	v_call	clone_size	j_call	cdr3_aa	cdr3_nt
.	TRBV10-3	many	TRBJ2-7	CAISETLNYEQYF	TGTGCCATCAGTGAGACCCTGAACTACGAGCAGTACTTC
.	TRBV4-1	.	TRBJ1-6	CASSRGRDSNSPLHF	TGCGCCAGCAGCCGGGGTCGGGATTCTAATTCACCCCTCCACTTT
TRBD1	TRBV28	.	TRBJ1-6	CASSLDRANSPLHF	TGTGCCAGCAGTTTAGACAGGGCTAATTCACCCCTCCACTTT
.	TRBV12-3/TRBV12-4	.	TRBJ2-4	CASSRSELENIQYF	TGTGCCAGCAGTAGGAGCGAACTGGAAAACATTCAGTACTTC
.	TRBV5-1	few	TRBJ1-6	CASSFGGRSPLHF	TGCGCCAGCAGCTTCGGGGGTAGATCACCCCTCCACTTT
.	TRBV7-8	.	TRBJ2-5	CASSIGARETQYF	TGTGCCAGCAGCATCGGGGCCCGGGAGACCCAGTACTTC
TRBD1	TRBV4-3	.	TRBJ1-4	CASSQEVWDRGRGNEKLFF	TGCGCCAGCAGCCAAGAGGTGTGGGACAGGGGGCGCGGGAATGAAAAACTGTTTTTT
.	TRBV6-1	few	TRBJ2-7	CASSALGNEQYF	TGTGCCAGCAGCGCTCTGGGGAACGAGCAGTACTTC
TRBD2	TRBV12-3/TRBV12-4	.	TRBJ2-7	CASSLGSLAGGPENEQYF	TGTGCCAGCAGTTTAGGGAGTCTAGCGGGAGGGCCAGAGAACGAGCAGTACTTC
.	TRBV27	few	TRBJ1-6	CATRTAALGPLHF	TGTGCCACCAGGACAGCCGCCTTGGGACCCCTCCACTTT
.	TRBV3-1	few	TRBJ1-1	CASSQVSGAFAEAFF	TGTGCCAGCAGCCAAGTCTCAGGGGCTTTCGCTGAAGCTTTCTTT